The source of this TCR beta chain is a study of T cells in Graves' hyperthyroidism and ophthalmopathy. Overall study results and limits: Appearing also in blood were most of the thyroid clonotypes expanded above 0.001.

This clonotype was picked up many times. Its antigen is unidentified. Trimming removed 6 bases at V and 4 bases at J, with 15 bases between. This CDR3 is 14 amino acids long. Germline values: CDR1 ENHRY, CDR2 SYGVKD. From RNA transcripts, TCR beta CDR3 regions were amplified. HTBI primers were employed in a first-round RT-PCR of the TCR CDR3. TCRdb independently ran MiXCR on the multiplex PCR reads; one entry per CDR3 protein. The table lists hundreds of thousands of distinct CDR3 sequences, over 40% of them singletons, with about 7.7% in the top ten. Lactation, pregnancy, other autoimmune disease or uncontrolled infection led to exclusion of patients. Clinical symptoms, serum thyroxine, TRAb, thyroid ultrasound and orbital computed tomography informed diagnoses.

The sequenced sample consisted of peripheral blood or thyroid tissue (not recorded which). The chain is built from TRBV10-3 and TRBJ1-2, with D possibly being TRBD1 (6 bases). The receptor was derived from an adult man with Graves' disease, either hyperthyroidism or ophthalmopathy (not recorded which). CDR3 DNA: TGTGCCATCAGCGAACAGGGTGATGGCTATGGCTACACCTTC. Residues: CAISEQGDGYGYTF.